These 4 T cell receptor beta chains came from one sample sequenced in a study of T cell responses to AZD1222 COVID-19 vaccine. The assay was immunoSEQ multiplex PCR, and TCRdb's table has in-frame clones only and misses some. The sample gives tens of thousands of clones, 80% to 90% of which show up once; about 28% is in the top ten. Sample: peripheral blood, taken 28 days after the second AZD1222 dose. The receptors originated from an adult who received the AZD1222 COVID-19 vaccine.

The chain recombines TRBV11-2 with TRBJ2-1, with 7 bases matching TRBD2. Germline V gene data show CDR1 as SGHAT and CDR2 as FQNNGV. The V segment lost 1 base and the J segment 8 bases; nucleotides outside the gene matches: 8. This CDR3 has 15 residues. The CDR3 protein is CASSLVVRERYEQFF. The CDR3 region has the DNA TGTGCCAGCAGCTTAGTAGTGCGGGAGCGGTATGAGCAGTTCTTC.

The chain couples TRBV6-5 to TRBJ1-4; a weak D match, TRBD1 (6 bases). The ends were cut back, 6 bases at V and 8 bases at J, with 16 bases in the middle. Germline V gives CDR1 MNHEY, CDR2 SVGAGI. The CDR3 loop spans 14 amino acids. This CDR3 reads CASSPQGRGEKLFF. For the CDR3, the DNA is TGTGCCAGCAGCCCCCAGGGGAGGGGGGAAAAACTGTTTTTT.

This clone was recorded once. The V and J genes are TRBV2 and TRBJ2-2, with D perhaps matching TRBD1 (6 bases). The CDR3 length is 15 residues. Trimming stripped 7 bases from V and 3 bases from J, with 15 bases between. Germline V gene lookup returns CDR1 SNHLY and CDR2 FYNNEI. The CDR3 nucleotides are TGTGCCAGCACCGCCGGGACACTGTACACCGGGGAGCTGTTTTTT. Protein sequence: CASTAGTLYTGELFF.

In its sample, this clone was seen once. This chain connects TRBV7-8 to TRBJ2-7; TRBD2 matches 10 bases. Trimming cost V 4 bases and J 5 bases; bases outside gene matches: 8. Germline V gives CDR1 SGHVS, CDR2 FQNEAQ. The CDR3 runs to 15 residues. The CDR3 spells CASSSLAGEPDEQYF. The CDR3 bases are TGTGCCAGCAGCTCCCTAGCGGGAGAGCCAGACGAGCAGTACTTC.